These 29 T cell receptor beta chains share one sample of origin, sequenced in a study of beta chain features in type 1 diabetes. Sequencing targeted expressed TCRB transcripts, as all isolated RNA had been reverse transcribed. This table comes from immunoSEQ multiplex PCR, and its TCRdb copy is limited to in-frame clones, with some not included. The profile covers nearly 700,000 clones, with about an eighth appearing a single time and 0.02% to 0.025% taken by the ten largest. For these TCRs, the target antigens are not known. Study-wide results and limits: All four CD4+ subsets of Type 1 diabetes patients contained TCRB CDR3s that were moderately but significantly shorter.

Sequenced sample: naive CD4+ T cells from blood. The origin of the receptors is a man younger than 30 with type 1 diabetes.

There are a few counts of this clone. The CDR3 here is CSVEAGWGEKLFF. CDR3 bases: TGCAGCGTTGAAGCGGGATGGGGTGAAAAACTGTTTTTT. The chain recombines TRBV29-1 with TRBJ1-4; D not certain. The CDR3 extends over 13 amino acids. With 1 base removed from V and 7 bases from J, the gap between germline ends came to 10 bases. Germline V gene data show CDR1 as SQVTM and CDR2 as ANQGSEA.

The chain employs TRBV13 and TRBJ1-1; no clear D gene. CDR1 is PRHDT and CDR2 is FYEKMQ in the germline V gene (reference sequence). The CDR3 runs 13 residues. Trimming removed 1 base at V and 4 bases at J, with 7 bases between. CDR3: CASSLAHSTEAFF. In nucleotides, the CDR3 is TGTGCCAGCAGCTTAGCTCATTCCACTGAAGCTTTCTTT.

The chain joins TRBV4-2 to TRBJ2-5; 9 bases are shared with TRBD2. Germline V gene lookup returns CDR1 LGHNA and CDR2 YNFKEQ. V lost 6 bases and J lost 5; bases outside the gene matches: 10. The CDR3 length is 15 residues. DNA of the CDR3: TGTGCCAGCAGAACCAGCGGGGGGCCAGGGGAGACCCAGTACTTC. Its translation is CASRTSGGPGETQYF.

There are a few counts of this clone. The J gene is TRBJ2-1, the V gene TRBV6-5; D is undetermined. The CDR3 length is 16 residues. Trimming took off 0 bases at V and 0 bases at J, with 9 bases between the two ends. CDR1 is MNHEY, CDR2 SVGAGI, per germline. The CDR3 reads CASSYSSRSSYNEQFF. The CDR3 coding sequence is TGTGCCAGCAGTTACTCGTCCAGGAGCTCCTACAATGAGCAGTTCTTC.

This clone was seen a few times. The rearrangement uses TRBV6-1 and TRBJ1-1; TRBD1 is a possible D gene (5 bases). The ends were cut back, 8 bases at V and 3 bases at J, with 13 bases in the middle. The CDR3 spans 13 residues. The germline gives CDR1 MNHNS, CDR2 SASEGT. The CDR3 bases are TGTGCCAGCGCTGACAGACGATACACTGAAGCTTTCTTT. Translated: CASADRRYTEAFF.

The rearrangement joins TRBV30 to TRBJ1-1; maybe TRBD1 (5 bases). CDR1 and CDR2 (germline): GTSNPN, SVGIG (reference sequence). V was clipped by 0 bases and J by 5 bases, with 13 bases between them. The CDR3 is 14 residues long. CDR3: CAWSVYQGWTEAFF. CDR3 DNA: TGTGCCTGGAGTGTATACCAGGGCTGGACTGAAGCTTTCTTT.

Only a few counts were recorded for this clone. The V and J genes are TRBV4-2 and TRBJ2-3; D possibly uses TRBD1 or TRBD2 (5 bases each). With 3 bases removed from V and 0 bases from J, the gap between germline ends came to 16 bases. Germline assignment: CDR1 LGHNA and CDR2 YNFKEQ. This CDR3 has 17 residues. The CDR3 protein is CASSHPSGGPSTDTQYF. The CDR3 nucleotides are TGTGCCAGCAGCCACCCGTCTGGGGGACCCAGCACAGATACGCAGTATTTT.

This clone was observed a handful of times. The same CDR3 arises from other DNA sequences in this sample as well. This chain links TRBV10-3 with TRBJ2-7; D gene uncertain. The germline V and J ends were trimmed by 2 bases and 0 bases, with 5 bases remaining between them. This CDR3 has 13 residues. CDR1 is ENHRY and CDR2 is SYGVKD in the germline V gene. CDR3 amino acids: CAISEGNSYEQYF. The CDR3, as DNA: TGTGCCATCAGTGAGGGCAACTCCTACGAGCAGTACTTC.

This clone has just a few counts. The chain uses TRBV25-1 and TRBJ1-6, with D hard to call. The CDR3 covers 14 residues. Trimming took off 1 base at V and 9 bases at J, with 10 bases between the two ends. Germline V lookup: CDR1 MGHDK, CDR2 SYGVNS. The CDR3 DNA reads as TGTGCCAGCAGTGAATTAGGTCCAGGTTCACCCCTCCACTTT. Protein sequence: CASSELGPGSPLHF.

A remark on this clone: Additional DNA sequences in this sample encode the identical CDR3. The rearrangement joins TRBV9 to TRBJ1-4; D possibly corresponds to TRBD1 (6 bases). V dropped 2 bases and J dropped 7 bases, with 12 bases sitting between them. The germline CDR1 and CDR2 sequences are SGDLS and YYNGEE. The CDR3 is made up of 14 amino acids. The CDR3 spells CASSVAGAGEKLFF. The CDR3 DNA reads as TGTGCCAGCAGCGTTGCAGGGGCGGGTGAAAAACTGTTTTTT.

This clone has more than one count but fewer than ten. The chain employs TRBV2 and TRBJ1-1; 8 bases are shared with TRBD1. V gave up 4 bases and J gave up 1 base; unmatched junction bases: 5. The CDR3 loop spans 15 amino acids. Per the germline V gene, CDR1 is SNHLY and CDR2 is FYNNEI. This chain's CDR3 is CASSVRTGRNTEAFF. CDR3 sequence (DNA): TGTGCCAGCAGTGTGCGGACAGGGAGGAACACTGAAGCTTTCTTT.

The chain is built from TRBV5-6 and TRBJ1-1; no clear D. The V end was cut by 1 base, the J end by 0 bases, with 7 bases between. Looked up from germline, CDR1 is SGHDT and CDR2 is YYEEEE. The CDR3 sequence is 14 residues long. The CDR3 DNA sequence: TGTGCCAGCAGCTTGAGTACGTTGAACACTGAAGCTTTCTTT. Translating gives CASSLSTLNTEAFF.

This rearrangement joins TRBV9 to TRBJ2-7; 10 nucleotides match TRBD2. Losses at the gene ends were 3 bases for V and 7 bases for J; bases not matched to a gene: 4. The germline V gene encodes CDR1 SGDLS and CDR2 YYNGEE. CDR3 length equals 13 residues. The CDR3 protein is CASSGSSGGEQYF. DNA for the CDR3: TGTGCCAGCAGCGGCTCTAGCGGGGGAGAGCAGTACTTC. Using reference TRBV9 and TRBJ2-7 for the parts outside the CDR3, the full variable domain is DSGVTQTPKHLITATGQRVTLRCSPRSGDLSVYWYQQSLDQGLQFLIQYYNGEERAKGNILERFSAQQFPDLHSELNLSSLELGDSALYFCASSGSSGGEQYFGPGTRLTVT.

This clone was recorded a few times. The V and J genes are TRBV4-2 and TRBJ1-1, with D possibly being TRBD1 (6 bases). The CDR3 runs to 17 residues. Germline lookup yields CDR1 LGHNA and CDR2 YNFKEQ. V shed 3 bases and J shed 5 bases, with 22 bases lying between them. The CDR3 region is CASSQAPPGAFNTEAFF. The CDR3 region has the DNA TGTGCCAGCAGCCAGGCCCCCCCGGGGGCGTTCAATACTGAAGCTTTCTTT.

CDR3 nucleotides: TGTGCCAGCAGCCAAGGTGATAGCGGAGTCACCGGGGAGCTGTTTTTT. Encoded protein: CASSQGDSGVTGELFF. This chain uses TRBV4-2 with TRBJ2-2; the D gene is possibly TRBD2 (6 bases). With 1 base removed from V and 4 bases from J, the gap between germline ends came to 13 bases. The CDR3 contains 16 residues. Per the germline V gene, CDR1 is LGHNA and CDR2 is YNFKEQ.

This clone has only a few counts. The rearrangement uses TRBV6-5 and TRBJ2-1; D gene ambiguous. The germline V gene encodes CDR1 MNHEY and CDR2 SVGAGI. CDR3 length: 14 amino acids. The V end lost 5 bases, the J end lost 4 bases, and 12 bases lay between the germline ends. The CDR3 sequence: CASSRNTAYNEQFF. In nucleotides, the CDR3 is TGTGCCAGCAGTCGGAACACAGCGTACAATGAGCAGTTCTTC.

The J gene is TRBJ2-6, the V gene TRBV5-1; TRBD1 agrees at 9 bases. The CDR3 runs to 17 residues. V shed 2 bases, J shed 4 bases, and the junction held 7 bases outside the gene matches. Looked up from germline, CDR1 is SGHRS and CDR2 is YFSETQ. CDR3 nucleotide sequence: TGCGCCAGCAGCTTATCCCGGACAGGGGCCGGGGCCAACGTCCTGACTTTC. Translation gives CASSLSRTGAGANVLTF.

CDR3 amino acids: CASSPLGGDNEQFF. In nucleotides, the CDR3 is TGTGCCAGCAGCCCCCTGGGGGGGGATAATGAGCAGTTCTTC. The V gene is TRBV11-2, the J gene TRBJ2-1; 7 bases fit TRBD2. V lost 5 bases and J lost 7; bases outside the gene matches: 8. This CDR3 contains 14 residues. Germline CDR1 and CDR2: SGHAT and FQNNGV.

This clone occurred a few times. J is TRBJ1-1 and V is TRBV6-6; tentative D call: TRBD1 (6 bases). The germline V and J ends were trimmed by 3 bases and 4 bases, with 12 bases remaining between them. The CDR3 consists of 14 residues. Germline CDR1 MNHNY, CDR2 SVGAGI (reference sequence). The CDR3 sequence is CASSYQGLGTEAFF. DNA of the CDR3: TGTGCCAGCAGTTATCAGGGGCTGGGCACTGAAGCTTTCTTT.

The chain has TRBV18 and TRBJ2-1, with TRBD1 identical over 8 bases. Losses at the gene ends were 3 bases for V and 6 bases for J; bases not matched to a gene: 10. This CDR3 is 16 amino acids long. Germline V gene data show CDR1 as KGHSH and CDR2 as LQKENI. The CDR3 loop reads CASSPRGQDTLNEQFF. CDR3 bases: TGTGCCAGCTCACCCCGGGGACAGGATACTCTCAATGAGCAGTTCTTC.

This clone was seen a handful of times. The chain employs TRBV15 and TRBJ1-1; no reliable D call. This CDR3 contains 12 residues. Looked up from germline, CDR1 is LNHNV and CDR2 is YYDKDF (reference sequence). V dropped 0 bases and J dropped 7 bases, with 6 bases sitting between them. The CDR3 is CATSRENGEAFF. CDR3 DNA: TGTGCCACCAGCAGAGAGAACGGTGAAGCTTTCTTT.

In its sample, this clone was seen a few times. V is TRBV9 and J is TRBJ1-1; tentatively, D is TRBD1 (5 bases). The CDR3 sequence is 12 residues long. Trimming stripped 7 bases from V and 12 bases from J, with 19 bases between. The germline V gene encodes CDR1 SGDLS and CDR2 YYNGEE. The CDR3 is CASRDGFAKTFF. CDR3 bases: TGTGCCAGCCGGGACGGATTTGCGAAAACTTTCTTT.

In its sample, this clone was seen a few times. The chain has TRBV20-1 and TRBJ2-2; the D is unclear. Trimming left V 5 bases short and J 6 bases short, with 7 bases between. This CDR3 has 11 residues. Germline CDR1 is DFQATT and CDR2 is SNEGSKA (reference sequence). The CDR3 bases are TGCAGTGCTCAAAAGGCCGGGGAGCTGTTTTTT. It encodes CSAQKAGELFF.

This clone has just a few counts. The chain couples TRBV29-1 to TRBJ2-7, with unresolved D. Trimming pared 0 bases from V and 2 bases from J, leaving 17 bases between. The CDR3 sequence is 16 residues long. Germline V gene sequence: CDR1 SQVTM, CDR2 ANQGSEA. As DNA, the CDR3 is TGCAGCGTTGAAGAACCCGGCCGGATGACTCCCTACGAGCAGTACTTC. Its translation: CSVEEPGRMTPYEQYF.

The rearrangement links TRBV2 to TRBJ1-1, with D hard to call. CDR1 and CDR2 from the germline V gene are SNHLY and FYNNEI. V gave up 7 bases and J gave up 5 bases, with 8 bases separating them. The CDR3 length is 11 residues. The chain's CDR3 is CASKFTTEAFF. CDR3 coding DNA: TGTGCCAGCAAGTTCACAACTGAAGCTTTCTTT.

The table lists this clone with a few counts. The genes are TRBV19 and TRBJ2-1; D is uncertain. Trimming took off 7 bases at V and 3 bases at J, with 10 bases between the two ends. This CDR3 comprises 13 residues. The germline CDR1 and CDR2 sequences are LNHDA and SQIVND (reference sequence). The CDR3 reads CASTTDLYNEQFF. CDR3 nucleotides: TGTGCCAGTACCACCGACCTCTACAATGAGCAGTTCTTC.

CDR3 bases: TGCAGCGTTTTAGGGGAATCTGAAGCTTTCTTT. Encoded protein: CSVLGESEAFF. J is TRBJ1-1 and V is TRBV29-1, with D maybe TRBD1 (5 bases). The length of the CDR3 is 11 residues. The germline V and J ends were trimmed by 5 bases and 6 bases, with 10 bases remaining between them. The germline CDR1 and CDR2 sequences are SQVTM and ANQGSEA.

As concerns this clone: The sample carries other DNA sequences with the same CDR3. The V gene is TRBV5-1, the J gene TRBJ1-1; D call uncertain. The CDR3 covers 13 residues. V lost 0 bases and J lost 5, with 8 bases in between. The germline V gene has CDR1 SGHRS and CDR2 YFSETQ. In nucleotides, the CDR3 is TGCGCCAGCAGCTTGGATGGAGGGACTGAAGCTTTCTTT. Encoded protein: CASSLDGGTEAFF.

The V gene is TRBV9, the J gene TRBJ2-3, with D tentatively TRBD1 (6 bases). Germline V gene data show CDR1 as SGDLS and CDR2 as YYNGEE. The V end was cut by 2 bases, the J end by 6 bases, with 13 bases between. The CDR3 has 14 residues. DNA of the CDR3: TGTGCCAGCAGCGTCTACAGGGATTGGGATACGCAGTATTTT. This sequence encodes CASSVYRDWDTQYF.